This T cell receptor (beta chain) was recorded in a study of T cells after posttransplantation cyclophosphamide. Treatment was busulfan-fludarabine conditioning, a marrow graft, and cyclophosphamide on days +3 and +4. TCRdb's copy holds only in-frame clones and misses some; the assay was immunoSEQ multiplex PCR. This table holds about 22,000 clones, roughly nine tenths found once. Trimming removed 8 bases from V and 2 bases from J; junction bases left unmatched: 13. The CDR3 is 18 amino acids. Germline loops: CDR1 LGHNA, CDR2 YSLEER. The rearrangement uses TRBV4-3 and TRBJ2-6; 9 bases fit TRBD2. This receptor was taken from a female patient aged 30 to 40 who received an allogeneic stem cell transplant from an unrelated donor, was CMV-positive, and had no GVHD. A subset of T cells may come from the graft donor. Sequencing used PBMCs, obtained after allogeneic stem cell transplant with posttransplant cyclophosphamide. CDR3 DNA: TGCGCCAGCCGCGGGGGGGGGACAAGTCGGCCTGGGGCCAACGTCCTGACTTTC. As protein: CASRGGGTSRPGANVLTF.